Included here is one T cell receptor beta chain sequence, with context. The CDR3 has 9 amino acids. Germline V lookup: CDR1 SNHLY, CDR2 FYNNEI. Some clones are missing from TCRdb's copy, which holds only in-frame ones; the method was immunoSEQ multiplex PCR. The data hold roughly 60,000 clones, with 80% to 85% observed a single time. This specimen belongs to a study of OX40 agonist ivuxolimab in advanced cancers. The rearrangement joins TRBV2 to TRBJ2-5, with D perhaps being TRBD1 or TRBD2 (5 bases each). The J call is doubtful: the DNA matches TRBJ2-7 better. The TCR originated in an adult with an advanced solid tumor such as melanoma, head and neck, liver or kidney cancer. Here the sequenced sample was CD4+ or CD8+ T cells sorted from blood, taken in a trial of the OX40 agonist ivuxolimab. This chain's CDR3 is CASGGEQYF. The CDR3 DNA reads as TGTGCCAGCGGGGGCGAGCAGTACTTC.